Listed below are T cell receptor beta chains from one sample, sequenced in a study of lymphopenia after photon versus proton radiotherapy. The protocol was immunoSEQ multiplex PCR, while the TCRdb copy is restricted to in-frame clones and leaves out a portion. The sample shows over 4,500 clones, 88% of them seen only once. Sequenced here: peripheral blood, sampled from a patient treated with photon-based radiotherapy. These receptor sequences come from an elderly man with cholangiocarcinoma. CDR3s include the opening cysteine and the closing phenylalanine or tryptophan. The D gene is left open where the match is weak. Size tells how often a clone was seen (once, few, many) or the class of an expanded clone, and some rows leave it out.

TRBV7-8	TRBD2	NA	TRBJ2-1	CASSPLGVAGFSSYNEQFF	TGTGCCAGCAGCCCCCTGGGAGTAGCGGGGTTTAGCTCCTACAATGAGCAGTTCTTC
TRBV18	NA	NA	TRBJ2-1	CASSLSGDYNEQFF	TGTGCCAGCTCACTATCCGGGGACTACAATGAGCAGTTCTTC
TRBV7-2	TRBD1	NA	TRBJ1-2	CASSQTGGDYGYTF	TGTGCCAGCAGCCAAACAGGGGGCGACTATGGCTACACCTTC
TRBV12-5	NA	NA	TRBJ2-7	CASGLVLWDGPSYEQYF	TGTGCTAGTGGTTTGGTACTTTGGGACGGGCCCTCCTACGAGCAGTACTTC
TRBV28	TRBD1	large	TRBJ1-5	CASSLYADRVVGQPQHF	TGTGCCAGCAGTTTATATGCCGACAGGGTAGTAGGACAGCCCCAGCATTTT
TRBV4-1	TRBD2	NA	TRBJ2-5	CASSPGTSGAETQYF	TGCGCCAGCAGCCCCGGGACTAGCGGGGCGGAGACCCAGTACTTC
TRBV11-2	NA	few	TRBJ2-7	CASSFLRDEQYF	TGTGCCAGCAGCTTCCTCAGGGACGAGCAGTACTTC
TRBV2	NA	NA	TRBJ1-1	CASRAGANTEAFF	TGTGCCAGCAGGGCAGGGGCGAACACTGAAGCTTTCTTT
TRBV9	NA	NA	TRBJ2-2	CASSVIDTGELFF	TGTGCCAGCAGCGTAATTGATACCGGGGAGCTGTTTTTT
TRBV7-8	NA	NA	TRBJ2-7	CASSGEGGIYEQYF	TGTGCCAGCAGCGGAGAGGGGGGAATCTACGAGCAGTACTTC
TRBV5-6	NA	NA	TRBJ2-3	CASSFLHRVTDTQYF	TGTGCCAGCAGCTTCCTCCACAGGGTCACAGATACGCAGTATTTT
TRBV11-2	NA	few	TRBJ1-5	CASTLTDTNQPQHF	TGTGCCAGCACCCTGACAGACACTAATCAGCCCCAGCATTTT
TRBV2	NA	NA	TRBJ1-2	CASTRRTVLPYGYTF	TGTGCCAGCACCCGAAGGACCGTATTACCCTATGGCTACACCTTC
TRBV6-1	NA	few	TRBJ1-6	CASSGRNRNSYNSPLHF	TGTGCCAGCAGTGGGAGAAACAGGAACTCCTATAATTCACCCCTCCACTTT
TRBV5-1	NA	NA	TRBJ1-1	CASSFRGGGSTEAFF	TGCGCCAGCAGCTTTCGGGGGGGAGGAAGCACTGAAGCTTTCTTT
TRBV7-9	NA	few	TRBJ2-3	CASSLGATARGTDTQYF	TGTGCCAGCAGCTTAGGCGCCACGGCCCGGGGCACAGATACGCAGTATTTT
TRBV5-4	NA	NA	TRBJ1-6	CASSLGDIYNSPLHF	TGTGCCAGCAGCTTGGGGGACATCTATAATTCACCCCTCCACTTT
TRBV7-9	TRBD1	NA	TRBJ1-1	CASTRGASNTEAFF	TGTGCCAGCACCAGGGGGGCCTCAAACACTGAAGCTTTCTTT
TRBV5-1	TRBD1	NA	TRBJ2-3	CASARGDRGDTQYF	TGCGCCAGCGCCCGGGGGGACAGGGGAGATACGCAGTATTTT
TRBV6-6	TRBD1	NA	TRBJ2-2	CASSGTGGTGELFF	TGTGCCAGCAGTGGGACAGGGGGCACCGGGGAGCTGTTTTTT
TRBV5-1	NA	NA	TRBJ2-1	CASSLESYNEQFF	TGCGCCAGCAGCTTGGAATCCTACAATGAGCAGTTCTTC
TRBV19	NA	NA	TRBJ1-2	CASKSENYGYTF	TGTGCCAGTAAAAGCGAAAACTATGGCTACACCTTC
TRBV29-1	TRBD1	NA	TRBJ1-2	CSVAGTGDYGYTF	TGCAGCGTTGCCGGGACAGGGGACTATGGCTACACCTTC
TRBV5-1	NA	NA	TRBJ2-7	CASSEGRTSYEQYF	TGCGCCAGCAGCGAGGGACGGACTTCCTACGAGCAGTACTTC
TRBV28	TRBD1	NA	TRBJ1-6	CASSSAGQGNSPLHF	TGTGCCAGCAGTTCTGCGGGACAGGGGAATTCACCCCTCCACTTT
TRBV4-2	NA	NA	TRBJ1-4	CASSQNSYTNEKLFF	TGTGCCAGCAGCCAAAACAGTTACACTAATGAAAAACTGTTTTTT
TRBV7-8	NA	NA	TRBJ1-3	CASSPGGNTIYF	TGTGCCAGCAGCCCTGGGGGAAACACCATATATTTT
TRBV7-2	NA	NA	TRBJ2-1	CASSLNRDNEQFF	TGTGCCAGCAGCTTAAACAGGGATAATGAGCAGTTCTTC
TRBV7-8	NA	NA	TRBJ2-3	CASSDRRGWDTQYF	TGTGCCAGCAGCGACAGGCGGGGTTGGGATACGCAGTATTTT
TRBV15	NA	NA	TRBJ2-2	CATSRESKRNTGELFF	TGTGCCACCAGCAGAGAATCTAAAAGGAACACCGGGGAGCTGTTTTTT
TRBV28	NA	NA	TRBJ1-5	CASRPQGAGQPQHF	TGTGCCAGCAGGCCACAAGGGGCGGGTCAGCCCCAGCATTTT
TRBV5-6	TRBD2	NA	TRBJ2-5	CASSYRRGGHETQYF	TGTGCCAGCAGCTATAGGCGGGGGGGCCATGAGACCCAGTACTTC
TRBV7-8	TRBD1	once	TRBJ2-7	CASSLRQGQGASEQYF	TGTGCCAGCAGCTTGAGACAGGGACAGGGGGCGTCCGAGCAGTACTTC
TRBV29-1	NA	NA	TRBJ2-7	CSVEGFSYEQYF	TGCAGCGTTGAGGGGTTCTCCTACGAGCAGTACTTC
TRBV6-1	TRBD1	NA	TRBJ2-7	CASSNTDRGFYEQYF	TGTGCCAGCAGTAATACGGACAGGGGGTTCTACGAGCAGTACTTC
TRBV11-3	TRBD1	NA	TRBJ1-2	CASSCRTGGDYGYTF	TGTGCCAGCAGCTGCAGGACAGGGGGCGACTATGGCTACACCTTC
TRBV30	TRBD1	NA	TRBJ1-4	CAWKPKGAPRDEKLFF	TGTGCCTGGAAACCTAAGGGGGCCCCCCGGGATGAAAAACTGTTTTTT
TRBV5-1	NA	NA	TRBJ2-2	CASRAGFTGELFF	TGCGCCAGCAGAGCAGGCTTCACCGGGGAGCTGTTTTTT
TRBV7-3	NA	NA	TRBJ1-6	CASKGAGNSPLHF	TGTGCCAGCAAAGGGGCAGGGAATTCACCCCTCCACTTT
TRBV7-6	TRBD1	NA	TRBJ1-4	CASSLGGTGNEKLFF	TGTGCCAGCAGCTTAGGAGGGACAGGGAATGAAAAACTGTTTTTT